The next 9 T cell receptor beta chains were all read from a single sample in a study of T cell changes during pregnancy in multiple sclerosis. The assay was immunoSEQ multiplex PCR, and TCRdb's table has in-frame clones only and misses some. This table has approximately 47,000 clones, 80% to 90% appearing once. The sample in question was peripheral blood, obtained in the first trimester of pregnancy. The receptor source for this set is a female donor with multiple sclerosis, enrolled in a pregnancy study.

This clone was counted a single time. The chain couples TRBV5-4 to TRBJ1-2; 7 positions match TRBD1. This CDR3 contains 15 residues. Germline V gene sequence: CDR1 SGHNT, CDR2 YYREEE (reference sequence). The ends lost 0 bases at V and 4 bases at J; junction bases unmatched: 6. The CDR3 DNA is TGTGCCAGCAGCTTGGACTTAGGACAGGCCTATGGCTACACCTTC. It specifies CASSLDLGQAYGYTF.

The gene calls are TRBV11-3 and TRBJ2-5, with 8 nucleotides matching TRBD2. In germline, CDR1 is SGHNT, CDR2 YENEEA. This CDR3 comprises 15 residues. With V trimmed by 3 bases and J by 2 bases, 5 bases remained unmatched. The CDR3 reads CASSFGGGTQETQYF. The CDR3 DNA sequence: TGTGCCAGCAGCTTCGGCGGGGGGACTCAAGAGACCCAGTACTTC.

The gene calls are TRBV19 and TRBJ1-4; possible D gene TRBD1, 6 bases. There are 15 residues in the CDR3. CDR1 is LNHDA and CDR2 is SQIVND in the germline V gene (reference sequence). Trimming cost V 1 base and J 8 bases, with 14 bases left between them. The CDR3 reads CASSIGGTGQEKLFF. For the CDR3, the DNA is TGTGCCAGTAGTATAGGGGGTACAGGGCAGGAAAAACTGTTTTTT. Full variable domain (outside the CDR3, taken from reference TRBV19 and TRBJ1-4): DGGITQSPKYLFRKEGQNVTLSCEQNLNHDAMYWYRQDPGQGLRLIYYSQIVNDFQKGDIAEGYSVSREKKESFPLTVTSAQKNPTAFYLCASSIGGTGQEKLFFGSGTQLSVL.

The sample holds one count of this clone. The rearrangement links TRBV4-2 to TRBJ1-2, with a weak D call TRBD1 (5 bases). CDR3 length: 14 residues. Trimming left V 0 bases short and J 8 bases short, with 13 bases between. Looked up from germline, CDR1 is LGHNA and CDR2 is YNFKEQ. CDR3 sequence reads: CASSQDGRGWGYTF. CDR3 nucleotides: TGTGCCAGCAGCCAAGATGGAAGGGGCTGGGGCTACACCTTC.

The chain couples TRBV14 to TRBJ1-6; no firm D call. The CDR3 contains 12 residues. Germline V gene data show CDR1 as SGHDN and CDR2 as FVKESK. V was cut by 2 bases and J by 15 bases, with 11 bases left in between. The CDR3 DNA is TGTGCCAGCAGCCAAAGCCCTCCTCTCCTCCACTTT. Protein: CASSQSPPLLHF.

The CDR3 spells CASSVRGTYNEQFF. The CDR3 DNA sequence: TGTGCCAGCAGCGTCAGGGGTACCTACAATGAGCAGTTCTTC. V gene TRBV7-3 combines with J gene TRBJ2-1, with D tentatively TRBD1 (6 bases). This CDR3 comprises 14 residues. V lost 5 bases to trimming and J lost 2 bases, with 10 bases between them. CDR1 and CDR2 from the germline V gene are SGHTA and FQGTGA.

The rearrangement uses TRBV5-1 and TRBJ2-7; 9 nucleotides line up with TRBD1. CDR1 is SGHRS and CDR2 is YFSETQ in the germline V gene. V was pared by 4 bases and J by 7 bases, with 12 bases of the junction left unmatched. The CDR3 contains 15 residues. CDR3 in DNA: TGCGCCAGCAGCAGGAGACAGGGGGATTATGGGGAGCAGTACTTC. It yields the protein CASSRRQGDYGEQYF.

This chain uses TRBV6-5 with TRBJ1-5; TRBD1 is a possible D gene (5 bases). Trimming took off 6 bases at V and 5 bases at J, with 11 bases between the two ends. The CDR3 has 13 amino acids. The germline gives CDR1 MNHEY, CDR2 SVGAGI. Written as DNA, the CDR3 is TGTGCCAGCAGCCACGACAGAGATCAGCCCCAGCATTTT. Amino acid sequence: CASSHDRDQPQHF.

Here the CDR3 DNA reads TGTGCCAGCAGCCTGGACAGGAGCTCCTACAATGAGCAGTTCTTC. This translates into CASSLDRSSYNEQFF. The chain carries TRBV6-1 and TRBJ2-1; 7 bases agree with TRBD1. CDR1 and CDR2 from the germline V gene are MNHNS and SASEGT. The CDR3 has 15 residues. V was clipped by 6 bases and J by 0 bases; unmatched bases: 5.